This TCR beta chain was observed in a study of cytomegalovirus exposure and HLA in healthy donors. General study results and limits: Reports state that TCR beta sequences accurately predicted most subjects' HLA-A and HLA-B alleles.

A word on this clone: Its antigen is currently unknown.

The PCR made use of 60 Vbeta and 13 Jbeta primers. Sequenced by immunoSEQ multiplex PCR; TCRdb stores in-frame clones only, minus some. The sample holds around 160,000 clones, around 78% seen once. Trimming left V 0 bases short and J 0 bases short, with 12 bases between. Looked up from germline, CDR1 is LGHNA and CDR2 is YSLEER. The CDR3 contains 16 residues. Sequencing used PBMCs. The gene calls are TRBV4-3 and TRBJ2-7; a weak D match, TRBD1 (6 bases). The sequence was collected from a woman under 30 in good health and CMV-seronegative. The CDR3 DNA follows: TGCGCCAGCAGCCAAGAGCAGCAGGGGAGCTCCTACGAGCAGTACTTC. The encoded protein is CASSQEQQGSSYEQYF.